The 27 T cell receptor beta chains listed next were all sequenced from one sample in a study of T-cell memory formation after mild COVID-19. Via MiXCR, TCRdb re-called the 5' RACE reads, giving one row per CDR3 protein. The table shows around 80,000 distinct CDR3 sequences, with 11% to 15% occurring only once. The sequenced sample consisted of PBMCs or a T cell subset sorted from them (not recorded which). The receptors here all came from an adult woman who had mild COVID-19 (a few samples of this study predate the infection). Cell type and time point are not known.

This clonotype has only a few counts. The chain is built from TRBV9 and TRBJ2-7; D is ambiguous. The V gene lost 4 bases and the J gene lost 3 bases, with 14 bases spanning the gap. The CDR3 runs 14 residues. Germline values: CDR1 SGDLS, CDR2 YYNGEE. The CDR3 reads CASSPANTNYEQYF. As DNA, the CDR3 is TGTGCCAGCAGCCCGGCGAACACTAACTACGAGCAGTACTTC.

The chain combines TRBV2 with TRBJ2-7; either TRBD1 or TRBD2 may supply D (5 bases each). The CDR3 runs to 13 residues. CDR1 SNHLY and CDR2 FYNNEI come from the germline V gene. The V and J ends lost 11 bases and 0 bases respectively, with 14 bases between them. The CDR3 DNA sequence: TGTGCCGGGACGTGGGCGAACTCCTACGAGCAGTACTTC. Its protein product is CAGTWANSYEQYF.

In its sample, this clonotype was seen a few times. The chain joins TRBV7-6 to TRBJ2-2, with 8 nucleotides matching TRBD2. The germline V gene encodes CDR1 SGHVS and CDR2 FNYEAQ. The junction had 6 bases not matched to a gene; V was cut back by 5 bases and J by 4 bases. The CDR3 sequence is 15 residues long. This chain's CDR3 is CASSVSGRGTGELFF. CDR3 bases: TGTGCCAGCAGCGTGTCCGGGAGGGGCACCGGGGAGCTGTTTTTT.

The chain couples TRBV2 to TRBJ2-6, with D perhaps TRBD1 (6 bases). Germline assignment: CDR1 SNHLY and CDR2 FYNNEI. There are 16 residues in the CDR3. The V and J ends lost 1 base and 2 bases respectively, with 9 bases between them. CDR3: CASSEVAGAGANVLTF. As DNA, the CDR3 is TGTGCCAGCAGTGAAGTAGCAGGGGCTGGGGCCAACGTCCTGACTTTC.

This clonotype was observed at least ten times. The rearrangement joins TRBV7-8 to TRBJ2-5, with 8 bases that match TRBD2. Germline V gives CDR1 SGHVS, CDR2 FQNEAQ. With V trimmed by 5 bases and J by 2 bases, 10 bases remained unmatched. The CDR3 consists of 16 residues. CDR3 protein: CASSLKTSVPQETQYF. CDR3 nucleotides: TGTGCCAGCAGCCTGAAGACTAGCGTACCACAAGAGACCCAGTACTTC.

The rearrangement uses TRBV15 and TRBJ2-1, with 8 nucleotides matching TRBD2. This CDR3 is built from 18 residues. Germline V gene data show CDR1 as LNHNV and CDR2 as YYDKDF (reference sequence). V shed 0 bases, J shed 0 bases, and the junction held 7 bases outside the gene matches. The DNA of the CDR3 is TGTGCCACCAGCAGAGATAGCGGGGCTATTAGCTCCTACAATGAGCAGTTCTTC. Translated: CATSRDSGAISSYNEQFF.

There are a few counts of this clonotype. This chain uses TRBV11-2 with TRBJ1-2; weak D call: TRBD1 (5 bases). The CDR3 is 11 residues long. The germline gives CDR1 SGHAT, CDR2 FQNNGV. Trimming took 1 base from V and 10 from J, leaving 7 bases between them. The CDR3 loop is CASSLVGAYTF. CDR3 nucleotides: TGTGCCAGCAGCTTAGTCGGGGCCTACACCTTC.

J is TRBJ1-2 and V is TRBV20-1; tentative D call: TRBD1 (6 bases). Germline assignment: CDR1 DFQATT and CDR2 SNEGSKA (reference sequence). This CDR3 comprises 16 residues. Deletions cut 1 base from V and 8 bases from J, with 23 bases between. Here the CDR3 reads CSARALLSDRMGGYTF. Here the CDR3 DNA reads TGCAGTGCTAGAGCCCTCCTATCAGACAGGATGGGGGGCTACACCTTC.

The V and J genes are TRBV7-9 and TRBJ2-1, with 7 bases matching TRBD2. Germline-derived CDR1 and CDR2 are SEHNR and FQNEAQ (reference sequence). Trimming cost V 8 bases and J 3 bases; bases outside gene matches: 10. The CDR3 has 15 residues. CDR3 loop: CASCHRDYHYNEQFF. The CDR3 DNA follows: TGTGCCAGCTGCCACCGGGACTATCACTACAATGAGCAGTTCTTC.

The V call is TRBV20-1, the J call TRBJ2-7; the match to TRBD2 covers 10 bases. Germline lookup yields CDR1 DFQATT and CDR2 SNEGSKA (reference sequence). The CDR3 spans 19 residues. V was clipped by 0 bases and J by 0 bases; unmatched bases: 14. CDR3 sequence (DNA): TGCAGTGCTAGAGACATTCTATTAGCGGGGGGTCCCCTCTCCTACGAGCAGTACTTC. Amino acids: CSARDILLAGGPLSYEQYF.

J is TRBJ2-1 and V is TRBV7-2; perhaps TRBD2 as D (5 bases). Germline V lookup: CDR1 SGHTA, CDR2 FQGNSA. The ends were cut back, 6 bases at V and 3 bases at J, with 18 bases in the middle. CDR3 length: 16 residues. The CDR3 DNA reads as TGTGCCAGCAGTCCAATCACTTTTAGCGTCTACAATGAGCAGTTCTTC. Translated, it gives CASSPITFSVYNEQFF.

This clonotype was counted a few times. The V gene is TRBV7-8, the J gene TRBJ1-1; TRBD1 matches at 7 bases. This CDR3 is built from 14 residues. J lost 4 bases, V lost 5 bases, and 7 bases had no gene match. Germline V gives CDR1 SGHVS, CDR2 FQNEAQ. CDR3 sequence reads: CASSLETGFTEAFF. CDR3 nucleotide sequence: TGTGCCAGCAGCCTAGAGACAGGGTTCACTGAAGCTTTCTTT.

This chain joins TRBV4-1 and TRBJ1-5, with D possibly matching TRBD1 (6 bases). Germline loops: CDR1 MGHRA, CDR2 YSYEKL. V was trimmed by 2 bases and J by 0 bases, leaving 11 bases between them. There are 16 residues in the CDR3. CDR3 nucleotide sequence: TGCGCCAGCAGCCAAAGGACAGTCCTTAGCAATCAGCCCCAGCATTTT. Translated: CASSQRTVLSNQPQHF.

This clonotype came up many times. The genes are TRBV12-3 or TRBV12-4 and TRBJ2-3, with TRBD1 matching over 7 bases. The V and J ends lost 3 bases and 9 bases, in that order; junction bases with no gene match: 6. The CDR3 is 13 amino acids. The DNA of the CDR3 is TGTGCCAGCAGTTTCGAGGGGGCGTGGACGCAGTATTTT. As protein: CASSFEGAWTQYF.

This clonotype was recorded only once. CDR3 protein: CASSRSSFTDTQYF. CDR3 nucleotide sequence: TGTGCCAGTAGTAGATCGTCTTTCACAGATACGCAGTATTTT. The chain carries TRBV19 and TRBJ2-3; D uncertain. Germline lookup yields CDR1 LNHDA and CDR2 SQIVND (reference sequence). V was trimmed by 4 bases and J by 2 bases, leaving 10 bases between them. CDR3 size: 14 residues.

V and J are TRBV29-1 and TRBJ2-2; D is uncertain. This CDR3 is built from 14 residues. Germline assignment: CDR1 SQVTM and CDR2 ANQGSEA. V lost 5 bases and J lost 0, with 10 bases in between. CDR3 in DNA: TGCAGCGTTTATACGGATTCGAACACCGGGGAGCTGTTTTTT. Protein sequence: CSVYTDSNTGELFF.

The gene calls are TRBV20-1 and TRBJ1-1; a weak D match, TRBD1 (6 bases). Per germline, CDR1 DFQATT and CDR2 SNEGSKA (reference sequence). Trimming removed 0 bases from V and 1 base from J, with 9 bases in between. The CDR3 has 14 residues. The CDR3 here is CSARDPDRNTEAFF. In nucleotides, the CDR3 is TGCAGTGCTAGAGATCCGGACAGGAACACTGAAGCTTTCTTT.

This clonotype turned up a few times. This chain joins TRBV12-3 or TRBV12-4 and TRBJ2-7; the D is unclear. This CDR3 is 14 amino acids long. Trimming pared 3 bases from V and 7 bases from J, leaving 16 bases between. CDR3 in amino acids: CASSFDSRLVEQYF. The CDR3 bases are TGTGCCAGCAGTTTCGACTCCCGGCTAGTTGAGCAGTACTTC.

DNA for the CDR3: TGTGCCAGCAGCTTACCAGGAGCTAACTATGGCTACACCTTC. Translating gives CASSLPGANYGYTF. The chain recombines TRBV7-9 with TRBJ1-2; D is ambiguous. The CDR3 is made up of 14 amino acids. Deletions cut 2 bases from V and 0 bases from J, with 7 bases between. Germline CDR1 and CDR2: SEHNR and FQNEAQ (reference sequence).

The table lists this clonotype with a few counts. V usage is TRBV12-3 or TRBV12-4 and J usage is TRBJ2-7, with D possibly matching TRBD1 (6 bases). CDR3 size: 17 residues. V was shortened by 1 base and J by 3 bases, with 19 bases between the two germline ends. CDR3 in amino acids: CASSLGAYSVGGYEQYF. In nucleotides, the CDR3 is TGTGCCAGCAGTTTAGGGGCATACTCCGTAGGGGGCTACGAGCAGTACTTC.

The genes are TRBV7-6 and TRBJ2-1; D is ambiguous. The length of the CDR3 is 14 residues. Trimming took 1 base from V and 4 from J, leaving 8 bases between them. Germline V gene data show CDR1 as SGHVS and CDR2 as FNYEAQ. In DNA form, the CDR3 reads TGTGCCAGCAGCTTAGGGACCCAATACAATGAGCAGTTCTTC. It translates to CASSLGTQYNEQFF.

This clonotype was seen a handful of times. The gene calls are TRBV3-1 and TRBJ2-1; no firm D call. CDR1 and CDR2 (germline): LGHDT, YNNKEL (reference sequence). Trimming stripped 4 bases from V and 6 bases from J, with 13 bases between. The CDR3 spans 14 residues. The CDR3 sequence is CASSRWFLGNEQFF. CDR3 bases: TGTGCCAGCAGCCGGTGGTTCTTGGGCAATGAGCAGTTCTTC.

J is TRBJ1-1 and V is TRBV29-1, with D possibly being TRBD1 (6 bases). Germline V gene lookup returns CDR1 SQVTM and CDR2 ANQGSEA. The CDR3 sequence is 14 residues long. Trimming shortened V by 3 bases and J by 5 bases, and 16 bases separated the two germline ends. Written as DNA, the CDR3 is TGCAGCGTTGATGCCGGACAGTGGGGGACTGAAGCTTTCTTT. Its translation is CSVDAGQWGTEAFF.

This clonotype showed up just a few times. The rearrangement joins TRBV5-1 to TRBJ2-1; TRBD2 matches at 11 bases. Trimming cost V 4 bases and J 6 bases; bases outside gene matches: 15. CDR3 length equals 18 residues. In germline, CDR1 is SGHRS, CDR2 YFSETQ. The CDR3 DNA sequence: TGCGCCAGCAGCCCCCCCGGGGTAGCGGGGGGGCCGTCCAATGAGCAGTTCTTC. Translated: CASSPPGVAGGPSNEQFF.

This rearrangement joins TRBV30 to TRBJ1-2; D possibly corresponds to TRBD1 (6 bases). Germline-derived CDR1 and CDR2 are GTSNPN and SVGIG (reference sequence). Deletions cut 6 bases from V and 5 bases from J, with 7 bases between. CDR3 length equals 10 residues. CDR3 residues: CACTGYGYTF. CDR3 sequence (DNA): TGTGCCTGTACAGGGTATGGCTACACCTTC.

The sample holds a few counts of this clonotype. This rearrangement joins TRBV11-2 to TRBJ1-2; TRBD1 is a possible D gene (6 bases). In germline, CDR1 is SGHAT, CDR2 FQNNGV. The CDR3 contains 13 residues. The V end lost 7 bases, the J end lost 3 bases, and 12 bases lay between the germline ends. CDR3 nucleotides: TGTGCCAGCAACCACCCAGGGGACTATGGCTACACCTTC. Its protein product is CASNHPGDYGYTF.

This clonotype showed up many times. The chain uses TRBV11-2 and TRBJ1-2; no firm D call. Germline CDR1 reads SGHAT; CDR2 reads FQNNGV. Trimming stripped 2 bases from V and 2 bases from J, with 6 bases between. The CDR3 totals 13 residues. The CDR3 loop is CASSLRGNYGYTF. The CDR3 bases are TGTGCCAGCAGCTTAAGAGGGAACTATGGCTACACCTTC. Combining the CDR3 with reference TRBV11-2 and TRBJ1-2 gives the whole variable domain EAGVAQSPRYKIIEKRQSVAFWCNPISGHATLYWYQQILGQGPKLLIQFQNNGVVDDSQLPKDRFSAERLKGVDSTLKIQPAKLEDSAVYLCASSLRGNYGYTFGSGTRLTVV.